Below are 10 T cell receptor beta chains sequenced from a single sample in a study of T cell responses to AZD1222 COVID-19 vaccine. Assay: immunoSEQ multiplex PCR; the TCRdb copy retains only in-frame clones and omits some. Counted here are over 100,000 clones, roughly nine tenths occurring once; the ten biggest clones make up approximately 7.9%. The material was peripheral blood, obtained on day 0 of AZD1222 vaccination. These receptor sequences come from an adult in good health.

The rearrangement links TRBV11-2 to TRBJ2-5, with TRBD2 identical over 9 bases. CDR1 is SGHAT and CDR2 is FQNNGV in the germline V gene. Trimming removed 1 base from V and 4 bases from J; junction bases left unmatched: 7. The CDR3 sequence is 16 residues long. The CDR3 coding sequence is TGTGCCAGCAGCTTAGTGAGTAGCGGGGGTGCAGAGACCCAGTACTTC. Translating gives CASSLVSSGGAETQYF.

This chain uses TRBV18 with TRBJ2-7; 9 positions agree with TRBD2. With 0 bases clipped from V and 5 bases from J, the junction kept 5 bases outside the gene matches. Germline CDR1 KGHSH, CDR2 LQKENI. The length of the CDR3 is 15 residues. The CDR3 spells CASSPPGAGGHEQYF. The CDR3 region has the DNA TGTGCCAGCTCACCACCGGGAGCGGGGGGCCACGAGCAGTACTTC.

This chain connects TRBV7-2 to TRBJ1-5; D is uncertain. Germline assignment: CDR1 SGHTA and CDR2 FQGNSA. There are 16 residues in the CDR3. The V gene lost 4 bases and the J gene lost 2 bases, with 15 bases spanning the gap. CDR3 DNA sequence: TGTGCCAGCAGCTCCTGGACGGGTTCTGGCAATCAGCCCCAGCATTTT. Translating gives CASSSWTGSGNQPQHF.

The chain joins TRBV27 to TRBJ1-1, with unresolved D. The CDR3 covers 15 residues. The germline V and J ends were trimmed by 5 bases and 4 bases, with 17 bases remaining between them. Germline V gene lookup returns CDR1 MNHEY and CDR2 SMNVEV (reference sequence). In DNA form, the CDR3 reads TGTGCCAGCAGTACGCGGATCGGCGAGAGCACTGAAGCTTTCTTT. Translating gives CASSTRIGESTEAFF.

This rearrangement joins TRBV7-2 to TRBJ1-2; possible D gene TRBD1, 5 bases. Trimming removed 1 base at V and 4 bases at J, with 13 bases between. Germline loops: CDR1 SGHTA, CDR2 FQGNSA. The CDR3 sequence is 15 residues long. Written as DNA, the CDR3 is TGTGCCAGCAGCTTAGAGCTAGACAGTATCTATGGCTACACCTTC. This gives the protein CASSLELDSIYGYTF.

The chain has TRBV5-4 and TRBJ2-3, with 7 bases fitting TRBD1. From germline, CDR1 is SGHNT and CDR2 YYREEE (reference sequence). The V gene end was trimmed by 4 bases and the J gene end by 4 bases; junction bases not matched to a gene: 3. The CDR3 is 13 residues long. Written as DNA, the CDR3 is TGTGCCAGCAGCGCTCAGGGGGCAGATACGCAGTATTTT. Protein sequence: CASSAQGADTQYF. The variable domain in full, completed from reference TRBV5-4 and TRBJ2-3, reads ETGVTQSPTHLIKTRGQQVTLRCSSQSGHNTVSWYQQALGQGPQFIFQYYREEENGRGNFPPRFSGLQFPNYSSELNVNALELDDSALYLCASSAQGADTQYFGPGTRLTVL.

This chain joins TRBV10-2 and TRBJ1-2; D gene unclear. The germline V gene has CDR1 WSHSY and CDR2 SAAADI. This CDR3 comprises 13 residues. Trimming cost V 3 bases and J 8 bases, with 13 bases left between them. The CDR3: CASSEVNANGYTF. The DNA of the CDR3 is TGCGCCAGCAGTGAAGTAAACGCAAACGGCTACACCTTC.

The genes are TRBV5-1 and TRBJ1-1; TRBD1 matches 10 bases. Germline values: CDR1 SGHRS, CDR2 YFSETQ. The trim removed 4 bases at V and 3 bases at J, leaving 9 bases unmatched. The CDR3 consists of 16 residues. CDR3 loop: CASSPRTGGIDTEAFF. For the CDR3, the DNA is TGCGCCAGCAGCCCGAGGACAGGGGGGATTGACACTGAAGCTTTCTTT.

This clone came up once. CDR3 nucleotides: TGTGCCAGTAGTTTGGGACAGGAGAATGAAAAACTGTTTTTT. It yields the protein CASSLGQENEKLFF. This chain connects TRBV19 to TRBJ1-4, with TRBD1 matching 8 bases. This CDR3 has 14 residues. After removal of 5 bases from V and 5 bases from J, the junction contained 4 bases not matched to a gene. Germline CDR1 and CDR2: LNHDA and SQIVND (reference sequence).

The V call is TRBV6-5, the J call TRBJ1-5, with D possibly TRBD1 on 5 matching bases. The CDR3 consists of 15 residues. Germline CDR1 reads MNHEY; CDR2 reads SVGAGI. V shed 7 bases and J shed 2 bases, with 15 bases lying between them. CDR3 nucleotides: TGTGCCAGCATAGTCGGGGCAGAGGGCAATCAGCCCCAGCATTTT. Translating gives CASIVGAEGNQPQHF.